A single sample is the source of the 5 T cell receptor beta chains below, sequenced in a study of cytomegalovirus exposure and HLA in healthy donors. The PCR made use of 60 Vbeta and 13 Jbeta primers. TCRdb keeps only in-frame clones here, not all; method: immunoSEQ multiplex PCR. Its table records fewer than 200,000 clones. The sequenced material came from PBMCs. The receptors originated from a young man in good health and CMV-seronegative.

The rearrangement joins TRBV10-3 to TRBJ2-5; TRBD1 aligns across 9 bases. This CDR3 contains 14 residues. The germline CDR1 and CDR2 sequences are ENHRY and SYGVKD. V was clipped by 5 bases and J by 1 base; unmatched bases: 2. In DNA, the CDR3 is TGTGCCATCAGTCCGACAGGGGGCCAAGAGACCCAGTACTTC. This sequence encodes CAISPTGGQETQYF.

As DNA, the CDR3 is TGTGCCAGCAGGGGGCCAGGGCCGTCCCACACCTTC. This codes for CASRGPGPSHTF. The J gene is TRBJ1-2, the V gene TRBV6-1; possible D gene TRBD1, 5 bases. V lost 6 bases and J 12 bases, leaving 17 bases between the germline ends. Looked up from germline, CDR1 is MNHNS and CDR2 is SASEGT. This CDR3 region has 12 residues.

The chain combines TRBV7-3 with TRBJ1-1, with D unresolved. Deletions cut 5 bases from V and 4 bases from J, with 11 bases between. Germline V CDR1 and CDR2: SGHTA, FQGTGA. This CDR3 has 13 residues. Here the CDR3 DNA reads TGTGCCAGCAGCGCGCGGGGTTCCACTGAAGCTTTCTTT. Residues: CASSARGSTEAFF.

This CDR3 reads CASSSRVLGYTF. In DNA form, the CDR3 reads TGTGCCAGCAGCAGCAGGGTTCTTGGCTACACCTTC. The chain uses TRBV6-5 and TRBJ1-2; a possible D gene is TRBD1 (5 bases). Germline CDR1 and CDR2: MNHEY and SVGAGI. This CDR3 spans 12 amino acids. Deletions cut 6 bases from V and 7 bases from J, with 12 bases between.

The rearrangement joins TRBV27 to TRBJ2-7, with D possibly matching TRBD2 (5 bases). Between the trimmed V and J ends, which lost 6 bases and 3 bases, there was a span of 12 bases. The length of the CDR3 is 13 residues. In germline, CDR1 is MNHEY, CDR2 SMNVEV (reference sequence). This CDR3 reads CASRKDGDYEQYF. The CDR3 DNA follows: TGTGCCAGCAGAAAAGACGGGGACTACGAGCAGTACTTC.